This TCR beta chain was identified during a study of blood T cells in healthy people across ages. Background on the study: About one barcoded TCR beta cDNA was captured per two T cells. Whole-study findings and limits: Aged donors had fewer naive CD4+ cells and lower diversity than long-lived donors.

Losses at the gene ends were 4 bases for V and 7 bases for J; bases not matched to a gene: 5. The length of the CDR3 is 13 residues. Germline-derived CDR1 and CDR2 are SQVTM and ANQGSEA. Primers used in a second PCR of roughly 6 to 12 cycles were a sample-barcoded 5' primer and a J-beta primer mix. TCRdb re-analysed the 5' RACE reads in MiXCR, keeping a single row per CDR3 protein. This sample yields about 800,000 distinct CDR3 sequences, of which approximately 25% are seen a single time; more than 3% belongs to the top ten. With respect to this clonotype: The antigen is undetermined.

The sample also formed part of further work on T cells of mothers and their children. That report adds: Per mother, over 8 million TCR beta CDR3 reads were obtained; per child, roughly 2.9 million. It was related mother-child pairs that showed slightly higher overlap than unrelated pairs, without reaching significance.

V is TRBV29-1 and J is TRBJ2-1, with TRBD1 matching 9 bases. The source is a boy under 18 in good health. The sequencing input was blood. DNA for the CDR3: TGCAGCGTTGCAGAAGACAGGGGGAATGAGCAGTTCTTC. Encoded protein: CSVAEDRGNEQFF.